This passage covers 2 T cell receptor beta chains from one sample sequenced in a study of glioma-infiltrating T cells. Amplification of TCR alpha and beta CDR3 regions from RNA used iRepertoire nested multiplex PCR. Each CDR3 protein is one row after TCRdb ran MiXCR on the multiplex PCR reads. Among around 390,000 distinct CDR3 sequences listed, approximately 42% were seen once. The sample comprised glioma tissue, nonneoplastic brain tissue, or PBMCs (not recorded which). These receptors originate from a human donor with low-grade glioma or glioblastoma, undergoing nonglioma brain surgery, or in good health (not recorded which).

The sample holds a few counts of this clonotype. The rearrangement links TRBV7-2 to TRBJ2-7; 7 nucleotides line up with TRBD1. Germline V gene lookup returns CDR1 SGHTA and CDR2 FQGNSA. The CDR3 loop spans 15 amino acids. J was trimmed by 2 bases and V by 3 bases; bases with no gene match: 7. The chain's CDR3 is CASSFSRQGPYEQYF. CDR3 in DNA: TGTGCCAGCAGCTTTTCGAGACAGGGACCCTACGAGCAGTACTTC. Complete variable domain (other parts from reference TRBV7-2 and TRBJ2-7): GAGVSQSPSNKVTEKGKDVELRCDPISGHTALYWYRQSLGQGLEFLIYFQGNSAPDKSGLPSDRFSAERTGGSVSTLTIQRTQQEDSAVYLCASSFSRQGPYEQYFGPGTRLTVT.

This clonotype was seen only once. This clone may be a read error of a much larger clone one base away. The rearrangement joins TRBV6-2 or TRBV6-3 to TRBJ1-2; D gene unclear. This CDR3 has 18 amino acids. V was shortened by 0 bases and J by 0 bases, with 17 bases between the two germline ends. Per germline, CDR1 MNHEY and CDR2 SVGEGT. CDR3 bases: TGTGCCAGCAGTTACTCGGCCCCTGACGGATTTGCTAACTATGGCTACACCTTC. Translating it yields CASSYSAPDGFANYGYTF.